This TCR beta chain originates from a study of blood T cell repertoires in COVID-19. On the study more broadly: There were acute and convalescent COVID-19 samples, and they came from the United States, Italy and Spain. In each case, the material was cDNA or gDNA derived from T cells, B-cell-depleted T cells, or PBMCs.

Seattle cases were enrolled at active infection and followed longitudinally. Per the original methods: Scientists estimated how many nucleated cells there were by amplifying reference gene primers. Some clones are missing from TCRdb's copy, which holds only in-frame ones; the method was immunoSEQ multiplex PCR. That table furnishes V, J and clone size, whereas the DNA furnished D and trimming. The table lists approximately 330,000 clones, about 87% of them singletons. The CDR3 has 16 residues. In germline, CDR1 is SGHTS, CDR2 YDEGEE. V was clipped by 4 bases and J by 1 base, with 15 bases between them.

The source is a man aged 25-40 years with COVID-19, enrolled during active disease. This chain uses TRBV5-8 with TRBJ2-1; possibly TRBD2 for D (5 bases). The sequenced sample consisted of peripheral blood. In nucleotides, the CDR3 is TGTGCCAGCAGCCCCGGACGGGGAGAGTCCTACAATGAGCAGTTCTTC. Its translation: CASSPGRGESYNEQFF.